This T cell receptor (beta chain) was recovered during a study of CD8+CD57+ T cells in acquired aplastic anemia. Study at large: Roughly 3 ug was the average amount of DNA from sorted CD4+ and CD8+ cells. CD4+ cells from healthy donors averaged about 9.8 million reads. Broader study findings: Patients and controls had CD8+ Simpson's diversity values that were not significantly distinct.

There are 16 residues in the CDR3. From germline, CDR1 is SNHLY and CDR2 FYNNEI. This clonotype occurred once. Its antigen is not known. One end of the junction varies from germline; a read error may be responsible. Genomic DNA, serving as template, underwent TCR beta VDJ and CDR3 profiling. One entry per CDR3 protein, called by TCRdb with MiXCR from the reads. Of a few hundred thousand distinct CDR3 sequences listed, about two thirds are singletons. V usage is TRBV2 and J usage is TRBJ2-5; weak D call: TRBD2 (6 bases). Sequenced input: sorted CD4+, CD8+, or CD8+CD57+ T cells (not recorded which) from PBMCs. The clonotype was recovered from a human donor in good health, serving as a control. In nucleotides, the CDR3 is TGTGCCAGCAGTCCCGAGGGCGGGGCCCTCGAAGAGACCAAGTACTTC. This encodes CASSPEGGALEETKYF.